In its sample, the clone carrying this TCR beta chain was seen a few times. This sample is drawn from a study of beta chain features in type 1 diabetes. Expressed TCRB transcripts were sequenced after all isolated RNA was converted to cDNA. TCRdb keeps only in-frame clones here, not all; method: immunoSEQ multiplex PCR. Of about 410,000 clones in the sample, approximately 15% were seen once. The CDR3 spans 15 residues. V lost 1 base and J 3 bases, leaving 13 bases between the germline ends. Germline V gene lookup returns CDR1 SGHTA and CDR2 FQGNSA. The receptor was isolated from a man younger than 45 in good health. The V call is TRBV7-2, the J call TRBJ2-7; either TRBD1 or TRBD2 may fit D (5 bases each). The sample consisted of naive CD4+ T cells from blood. The CDR3 coding sequence is TGTGCCAGCAGCTTAGTGGGGGATGTATTCTACGAGCAGTACTTC. It encodes CASSLVGDVFYEQYF.